Given below is one TCR beta chain in context. Its antigen is currently unknown. The data originate from a study of cytomegalovirus exposure and HLA in healthy donors. Trimming removed 4 bases at V and 0 bases at J, with 11 bases between. The length of the CDR3 is 15 residues. CDR1 and CDR2 (germline): SEHNR, FQNEAQ (reference sequence). The PCR employed 60 Vbeta primers together with 13 Jbeta primers. The assay was immunoSEQ multiplex PCR, and TCRdb's table has in-frame clones only and misses some. Of more than 95,000 clones listed, 75% to 80% are singletons. Notes on the study in general: The availability of immune exposure information extended only to CMV serostatus. For most TCR beta V segments, an earlier analysis put the productive rate at about 87% or about 30% of the time. More clonal expansion characterized HLA-associated TCR beta chains than equally common others in a later analysis.

The sequencing input was PBMCs. The chain couples TRBV7-9 to TRBJ2-3; a possible D gene is TRBD2 (5 bases). The receptor was derived from a man aged 40-49 years in good health and CMV-seronegative. Here the CDR3 DNA reads TGTGCCAGCAGCTACGCCGGGGTAAGCACAGATACGCAGTATTTT. It specifies CASSYAGVSTDTQYF.